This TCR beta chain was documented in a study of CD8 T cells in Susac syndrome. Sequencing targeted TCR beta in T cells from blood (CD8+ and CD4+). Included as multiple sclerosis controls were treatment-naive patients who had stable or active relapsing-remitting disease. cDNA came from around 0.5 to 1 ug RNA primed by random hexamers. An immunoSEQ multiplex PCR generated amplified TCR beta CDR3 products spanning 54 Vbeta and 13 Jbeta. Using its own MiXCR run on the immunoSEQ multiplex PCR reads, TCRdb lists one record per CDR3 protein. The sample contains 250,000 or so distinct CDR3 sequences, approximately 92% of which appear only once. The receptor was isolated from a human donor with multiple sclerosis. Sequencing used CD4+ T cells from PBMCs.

CDR3 sequence (DNA): TGCAGCGCCGCAGGCGCCCAGACTGAAGCTTTCTTT. It translates to CSAAGAQTEAFF. The V gene is TRBV29-1, the J gene TRBJ1-1, with D unclear. The CDR3 spans 12 residues. CDR1 is SQVTM and CDR2 is ANQGSEA in the germline V gene. The V end lost 7 bases, the J end lost 5 bases, and 14 bases lay between the germline ends.